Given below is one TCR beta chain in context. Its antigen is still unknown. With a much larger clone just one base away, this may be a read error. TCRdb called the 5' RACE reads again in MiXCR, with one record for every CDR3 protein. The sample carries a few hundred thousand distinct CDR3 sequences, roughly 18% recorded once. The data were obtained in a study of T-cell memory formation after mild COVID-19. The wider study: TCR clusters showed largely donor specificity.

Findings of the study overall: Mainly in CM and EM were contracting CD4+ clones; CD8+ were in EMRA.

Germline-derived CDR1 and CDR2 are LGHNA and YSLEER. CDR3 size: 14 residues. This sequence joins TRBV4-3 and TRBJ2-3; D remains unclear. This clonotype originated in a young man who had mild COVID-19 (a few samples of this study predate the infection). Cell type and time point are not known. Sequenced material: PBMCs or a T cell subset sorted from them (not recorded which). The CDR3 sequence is CASSQETVTDTKYF. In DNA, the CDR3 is TGCGCCAGCAGCCAAGAAACCGTCACAGATACGAAGTATTTT.